This T cell receptor beta chain derives from a study of OX40 agonist ivuxolimab in advanced cancers. The study, taken as a whole, reports: Dosing at 0.1 to 3.0 mg/kg was accompanied by clonal expansion of CD4+ and CD8+ blood T cells by week 6.

This table comes from immunoSEQ multiplex PCR, and its TCRdb copy is limited to in-frame clones, with some not included. The data hold roughly 26,000 clones, with about 90% observed a single time. On this clone itself: The target antigen is unknown.

Per germline, CDR1 LNHDA and CDR2 SQIVND (reference sequence). This CDR3 has 14 amino acids. Trimming took off 5 bases at V and 0 bases at J, with 9 bases between the two ends. J is TRBJ2-3 and V is TRBV19; tentative D call: TRBD2 (5 bases). This specimen was CD4+ or CD8+ T cells sorted from blood, taken in a trial of the OX40 agonist ivuxolimab. This sequence originates from an adult with an advanced solid tumor such as melanoma, head and neck, liver or kidney cancer. The CDR3 protein is CASSPGVSTDTQYF. DNA for the CDR3: TGTGCCAGTAGTCCCGGGGTCAGCACAGATACGCAGTATTTT.